Below are 30 T cell receptor beta chains sequenced from a single sample in a study of regulatory T cells in long-lasting Graves disease. The TCR beta library used iRepertoire HTBI primers with Arm-PCR amplification of CDR3. TCRdb fed the multiplex PCR reads into MiXCR, producing one record per CDR3 protein. The table records almost 350,000 distinct CDR3 sequences, about 18% of them present only once. Time point: persistent/refractory GD, antithyroid drugs over 5 years with positive TRAb. The authors made the TCR library using RNA they extracted from PBMCs. Sequenced material: peripheral blood mononuclear cells (PBMCs), taken when the disease was refractory, from a patient treated with antithyroid drugs. The source is a female donor with Graves disease.

This clonotype turned up a few times. The rearrangement joins TRBV19 to TRBJ2-2, with D hard to call. The CDR3 has 14 residues. V lost 3 bases and J 5 bases, leaving 10 bases between the germline ends. Germline values: CDR1 LNHDA, CDR2 SQIVND (reference sequence). CDR3 region: CASSISYGTGELFF. The CDR3 DNA sequence: TGTGCCAGTAGTATCTCGTACGGGACCGGGGAGCTGTTTTTT.

The J gene is TRBJ2-2, the V gene TRBV3-1, with D possibly TRBD2 on 7 matching bases. CDR1 and CDR2 from the germline V gene are LGHDT and YNNKEL (reference sequence). Trimming removed 0 bases from V and 5 bases from J, with 16 bases in between. There are 17 residues in the CDR3. The CDR3 bases are TGTGCCAGCAGCCAAGATTTCGGGGGGCTAAGGACCGGGGAGCTGTTTTTT. It specifies CASSQDFGGLRTGELFF.

This clonotype came up many times. The rearrangement links TRBV11-2 to TRBJ1-4; D gene ambiguous. CDR3 size: 17 residues. Trimming cost V 1 base and J 3 bases, with 15 bases left between them. Germline V CDR1 and CDR2: SGHAT, FQNNGV. The DNA of the CDR3 is TGTGCCAGCAGCTTAGCTACGATGTCTAGACCTAATGAAAAACTGTTTTTT. It codes for CASSLATMSRPNEKLFF.

There are many counts of this clonotype. V gene TRBV5-1 combines with J gene TRBJ1-2; D call uncertain. Per germline, CDR1 SGHRS and CDR2 YFSETQ. CDR3 size: 13 residues. V lost 1 base, J lost 3 bases, and 7 bases lay in between. The DNA for the CDR3 is TGCGCCAGCAGCTTGTTAGGGCACTATGGCTACACCTTC. Amino acids: CASSLLGHYGYTF.

This chain uses TRBV11-2 with TRBJ2-2; TRBD2 might be the D (6 bases). With 6 bases removed from V and 7 bases from J, the gap between germline ends came to 15 bases. CDR1 and CDR2 from the germline V gene are SGHAT and FQNNGV. The CDR3 covers 14 residues. The CDR3 protein is CASRAGLLGGELFF. CDR3 nucleotide sequence: TGTGCCAGCAGGGCGGGGCTGTTGGGCGGGGAGCTGTTTTTT.

About this clonotype: One base away lies a much larger clone, so this may be a sequencing read error. The chain carries TRBV28 and TRBJ2-7; tentative D call: TRBD2 (5 bases). V was clipped by 4 bases and J by 9 bases, with 10 bases between them. CDR3 length: 11 residues. Germline V gene data show CDR1 as MDHEN and CDR2 as SYDVKM. CDR3 coding DNA: TGTGCCAGCAGTTCTAGCTATGTGCAGTACTTC. Its protein is CASSSSYVQYF.

This clonotype was counted at least ten times. The chain recombines TRBV12-3 or TRBV12-4 with TRBJ1-5, with a possible D match to TRBD1 (5 bases). The CDR3 is 17 amino acids. Trimming took 6 bases from V and 3 from J, leaving 21 bases between them. The CDR3, as DNA: TGTGCCAGCAGCCCCTGGAGGGGTGGGCGCTTCAATCAGCCCCAGCATTTT. It translates to CASSPWRGGRFNQPQHF.

The genes are TRBV4-1 and TRBJ2-7, with 10 bases fitting TRBD1. Germline values: CDR1 MGHRA, CDR2 YSYEKL. The CDR3 loop spans 15 amino acids. With V trimmed by 0 bases and J by 3 bases, 2 bases remained unmatched. CDR3 amino acids: CASSQDWDRGYEQYF. As DNA, the CDR3 is TGCGCCAGCAGCCAAGACTGGGACAGGGGCTACGAGCAGTACTTC.

The sample holds many counts of this clonotype. This chain uses TRBV18 with TRBJ1-1, with D possibly matching TRBD1 (5 bases). This CDR3 contains 12 residues. The V end lost 6 bases, the J end lost 6 bases, and 11 bases lay between the germline ends. The germline V gene encodes CDR1 KGHSH and CDR2 LQKENI. The CDR3 loop is CASSGGEPEAFF. In nucleotides, the CDR3 is TGTGCCAGCTCGGGAGGGGAGCCTGAAGCTTTCTTT.

The chain employs TRBV5-6 and TRBJ2-5; 7 positions match TRBD1. The CDR3 is made up of 15 amino acids. After removal of 0 bases from V and 1 base from J, the junction contained 3 bases not matched to a gene. Germline V gives CDR1 SGHDT, CDR2 YYEEEE. The CDR3 bases are TGTGCCAGCAGCTTGGACAGGGGCCCCCAAGAGACCCAGTACTTC. Protein sequence: CASSLDRGPQETQYF.

J is TRBJ2-7 and V is TRBV7-9, with 9 bases that match TRBD2. The germline V gene has CDR1 SEHNR and CDR2 FQNEAQ (reference sequence). The junction had 3 bases not matched to a gene; V was cut back by 1 base and J by 2 bases. The CDR3 has 15 amino acids. The CDR3 bases are TGTGCCAGCAGCTTAGAGGCGGGGGGGGCCTACGAGCAGTACTTC. This translates into CASSLEAGGAYEQYF.

As to this clonotype: A read error is possible here, since a much larger clone lies one base away. The conserved final phenylalanine or tryptophan is absent from the CDR3, which likely points to a read error. The gene calls are TRBV20-1 and TRBJ2-7; a possible D gene is TRBD1 (5 bases). Germline CDR1 reads DFQATT; CDR2 reads SNEGSKA (reference sequence). The V gene lost 5 bases and the J gene lost 1 base, with 12 bases spanning the gap. The CDR3 is 13 residues long. The CDR3 coding sequence is TGCAGTGCTGCCGGACACCTTTCCTACGAGCAGTACTCC. This encodes CSAAGHLSYEQYS.

The chain is built from TRBV18 and TRBJ1-2; D gene ambiguous. Germline CDR1 KGHSH, CDR2 LQKENI. This CDR3 comprises 13 residues. V gave up 6 bases and J gave up 5 bases, with 13 bases separating them. CDR3 DNA: TGTGCCAGCTCGTCGGATCTGGAGTATGGCTACACCTTC. This codes for CASSSDLEYGYTF.

In its sample, this clonotype was seen many times. The chain has TRBV27 and TRBJ1-2; unclear D gene. Germline V gene sequence: CDR1 MNHEY, CDR2 SMNVEV (reference sequence). Trimming left V 2 bases short and J 6 bases short, with 1 base between. CDR3 size: 10 residues. As DNA, the CDR3 is TGTGCCAGCAGTTTAAATGGCTACACCTTC. It yields the protein CASSLNGYTF.

This rearrangement joins TRBV19 to TRBJ1-5; D gene ambiguous. Germline-derived CDR1 and CDR2 are LNHDA and SQIVND (reference sequence). Between the trimmed V and J ends, which lost 3 bases and 2 bases, there was a span of 11 bases. There are 15 residues in the CDR3. In nucleotides, the CDR3 is TGTGCCAGTAGTATTGGCCTCGGCGGCAATCAGCCCCAGCATTTT. Its protein product is CASSIGLGGNQPQHF.

The CDR3 DNA reads as TGTGCCAGCATCAAGGGGAGGGGGCGCCGGGATTCACCCCTCCACTTT. This gives the protein CASIKGRGRRDSPLHF. The genes are TRBV7-2 and TRBJ1-6, with 7 nucleotides matching TRBD1. The CDR3 length is 16 residues. The V gene end was trimmed by 7 bases and the J gene end by 8 bases; junction bases not matched to a gene: 14. Germline V lookup: CDR1 SGHTA, CDR2 FQGNSA. The entire variable domain, with the rest obtained from reference TRBV7-2 and TRBJ1-6, is as follows: GAGVSQSPSNKVTEKGKDVELRCDPISGHTALYWYRQSLGQGLEFLIYFQGNSAPDKSGLPSDRFSAERTGGSVSTLTIQRTQQEDSAVYLCASIKGRGRRDSPLHFGNGTRLTVT.

Regarding this clonotype: A much larger clone sits a single nucleotide away, making a read error possible. The chain links TRBV6-2 or TRBV6-3 to TRBJ1-1; the D gene is possibly TRBD1 (5 bases). Germline-derived CDR1 and CDR2 are MNHEY and SVGEGT. The length of the CDR3 is 15 residues. The CDR3 DNA is TGTGTCAGCAGTTATTGGAGGGGTAGAGACACTGAAGCTTTCTTT. Translated, it gives CVSSYWRGRDTEAFF.

This clonotype came up a few times. The chain couples TRBV5-1 to TRBJ1-1, with D unclear. From germline, CDR1 is SGHRS and CDR2 YFSETQ. CDR3 size: 15 residues. V lost 0 bases and J 4 bases, leaving 13 bases between the germline ends. CDR3 sequence: CASSLGHGRATEAFF. The CDR3 region has the DNA TGCGCCAGCAGCTTGGGACACGGGCGGGCCACTGAAGCTTTCTTT.

This rearrangement joins TRBV3-1 to TRBJ2-7; D is undetermined. The length of the CDR3 is 16 residues. V was pared by 1 base and J by 0 bases, with 13 bases between. Germline assignment: CDR1 LGHDT and CDR2 YNNKEL (reference sequence). CDR3 nucleotide sequence: TGTGCCAGCAGCCAAGGGCCCCTCGGGCACTCCTACGAGCAGTACTTC. It yields the protein CASSQGPLGHSYEQYF.

The gene calls are TRBV12-3 or TRBV12-4 and TRBJ2-4, with D uncertain. V was cut by 6 bases and J by 7 bases, with 16 bases left in between. There are 14 residues in the CDR3. The CDR3, as DNA: TGTGCCAGCAGCCGTGGGCTGGCTGGCAACATTCAGTACTTC. Its translation: CASSRGLAGNIQYF.

This clonotype has a count of ten or more. The genes are TRBV12-3 or TRBV12-4 and TRBJ1-2, with 8 bases matching TRBD1. Trimming removed 5 bases from V and 1 base from J; junction bases left unmatched: 3. The CDR3 spans 14 residues. Here the CDR3 reads CASSRGQGNYGYTF. The CDR3 DNA reads TGTGCCAGCAGTCGAGGACAGGGTAACTATGGCTACACCTTC.

For this clonotype: Lacking the conserved final phenylalanine or tryptophan, this CDR3 likely reflects a read error. The V call is TRBV9, the J call TRBJ2-2; D is undetermined. The germline V gene encodes CDR1 SGDLS and CDR2 YYNGEE. The CDR3 covers 14 residues. V was pared by 6 bases and J by 0 bases, with 9 bases between. The CDR3, as DNA: TGTGCCAGCACCCGGCTGCCGAACACCGGGGAGCTGTTTCTT. It is translated as CASTRLPNTGELFL.

This rearrangement joins TRBV15 to TRBJ1-1; D gene ambiguous. The CDR3 runs to 14 residues. Trimming removed 4 bases from V and 1 base from J, with 10 bases in between. Germline V gene data show CDR1 as LNHNV and CDR2 as YYDKDF (reference sequence). CDR3 loop: CATSTRVGNTEAFF. The CDR3 nucleotides are TGTGCCACCAGCACGAGGGTTGGGAACACTGAAGCTTTCTTT.

Note on this clonotype: This may come from a read error, since a much larger clone is one base off. The rearrangement joins TRBV6-1 to TRBJ2-7; tentative D call: TRBD1 (6 bases). V was pared by 6 bases and J by 12 bases, with 27 bases between. Germline loops: CDR1 MNHNS, CDR2 SASEGT. The CDR3 consists of 15 residues. CDR3 nucleotide sequence: TGTGCCAGCAGCGCTACTACCACCCGACAGGTACCTGCGTACTTC. Translated, it gives CASSATTTRQVPAYF.

This clonotype was seen more than once but under ten times. The V and J genes are TRBV15 and TRBJ2-3; D is uncertain. This CDR3 is built from 14 residues. Trimming shortened V by 4 bases and J by 4 bases, and 12 bases separated the two germline ends. The germline V gene encodes CDR1 LNHNV and CDR2 YYDKDF (reference sequence). The CDR3 loop reads CATSILTTADTQYF. The DNA for the CDR3 is TGTGCCACCAGCATTCTGACGACGGCAGATACGCAGTATTTT.

This chain uses TRBV9 with TRBJ2-7, with TRBD1 matching over 9 bases. V was pared by 0 bases and J by 3 bases, with 7 bases of the junction left unmatched. CDR1 is SGDLS, CDR2 YYNGEE, per germline. The CDR3 is 16 residues long. The CDR3 DNA follows: TGTGCCAGCAGCGTAGACCCCGGGACAGGGTACTACGAGCAGTACTTC. This codes for CASSVDPGTGYYEQYF.

This clonotype was observed many times. This chain uses TRBV6-1 with TRBJ2-4; D gene uncertain. Germline CDR1 reads MNHNS; CDR2 reads SASEGT. This CDR3 is 14 amino acids long. V lost 6 bases and J lost 0, with 9 bases in between. The CDR3 reads CASSPGLAKNIQYF. CDR3 nucleotides: TGTGCCAGCAGCCCCGGGCTAGCCAAAAACATTCAGTACTTC.

This clonotype was found many times. The rearrangement links TRBV11-2 to TRBJ1-1; the match to TRBD1 covers 9 bases. The ends lost 5 bases at V and 5 bases at J; junction bases unmatched: 3. Looked up from germline, CDR1 is SGHAT and CDR2 is FQNNGV. The length of the CDR3 is 13 residues. In nucleotides, the CDR3 is TGTGCCAGCAGCGCGACAGGGGGGACTGAAGCTTTCTTT. Its translation is CASSATGGTEAFF.

Turning to this clonotype: A much larger clonotype is one base distant, so this may be a read error. The chain is built from TRBV9 and TRBJ2-5; D tentatively fits TRBD1 or TRBD2 (5 bases each). In germline, CDR1 is SGDLS, CDR2 YYNGEE. The CDR3 is 15 residues long. V was cut by 4 bases and J by 7 bases, with 20 bases left in between. The CDR3 loop is CASSQDQVRGGTQYF. CDR3 DNA sequence: TGTGCCAGCAGCCAAGATCAAGTGAGGGGCGGGACCCAGTACTTC.

This clonotype was picked up a small number of times. The chain employs TRBV3-1 and TRBJ2-4; a weak D match, TRBD1 (6 bases). The CDR3 extends over 15 amino acids. In germline, CDR1 is LGHDT, CDR2 YNNKEL (reference sequence). The germline V and J ends were trimmed by 4 bases and 3 bases, with 13 bases remaining between them. The CDR3 reads CASSPFRGHKNIQYF. The DNA of the CDR3 is TGTGCCAGCAGCCCGTTCAGGGGCCACAAAAACATTCAGTACTTC.